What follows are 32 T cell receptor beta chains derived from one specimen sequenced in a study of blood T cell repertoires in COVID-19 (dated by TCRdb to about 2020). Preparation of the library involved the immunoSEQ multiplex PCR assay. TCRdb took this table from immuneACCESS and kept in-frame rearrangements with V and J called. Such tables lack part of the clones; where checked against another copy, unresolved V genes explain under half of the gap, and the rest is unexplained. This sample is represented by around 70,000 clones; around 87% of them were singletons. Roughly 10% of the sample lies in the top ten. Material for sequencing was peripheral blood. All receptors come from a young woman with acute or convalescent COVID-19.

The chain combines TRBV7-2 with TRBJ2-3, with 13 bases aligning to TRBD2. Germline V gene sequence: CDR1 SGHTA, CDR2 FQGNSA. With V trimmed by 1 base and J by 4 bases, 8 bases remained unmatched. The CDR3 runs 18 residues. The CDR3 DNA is TGTGCCAGCAGCTTAGTTGGACTAGCGGGAGTTGGGGCAGATACGCAGTATTTT. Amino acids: CASSLVGLAGVGADTQYF.

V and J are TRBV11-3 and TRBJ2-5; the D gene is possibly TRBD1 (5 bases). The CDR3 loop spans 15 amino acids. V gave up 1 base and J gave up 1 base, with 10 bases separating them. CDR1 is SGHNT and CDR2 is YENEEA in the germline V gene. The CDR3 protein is CASSLVSGPQETQYF. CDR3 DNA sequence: TGTGCCAGCAGCTTAGTCTCAGGGCCCCAAGAGACCCAGTACTTC.

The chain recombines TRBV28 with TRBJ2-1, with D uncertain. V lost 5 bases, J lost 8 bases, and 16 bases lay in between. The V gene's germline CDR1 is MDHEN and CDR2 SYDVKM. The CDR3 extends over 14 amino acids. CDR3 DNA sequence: TGTGCCAGCAGTCCTCCGACTCTTTGGCATGAGCAGTTCTTC. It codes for CASSPPTLWHEQFF.

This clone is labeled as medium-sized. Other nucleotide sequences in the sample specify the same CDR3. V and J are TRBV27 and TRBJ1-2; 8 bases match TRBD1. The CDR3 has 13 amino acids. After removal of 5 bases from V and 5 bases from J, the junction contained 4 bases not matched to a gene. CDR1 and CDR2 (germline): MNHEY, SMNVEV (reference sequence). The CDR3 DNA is TGTGCCAGCAGTCTGGGACAGGATTATGGCTACACCTTC. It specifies CASSLGQDYGYTF.

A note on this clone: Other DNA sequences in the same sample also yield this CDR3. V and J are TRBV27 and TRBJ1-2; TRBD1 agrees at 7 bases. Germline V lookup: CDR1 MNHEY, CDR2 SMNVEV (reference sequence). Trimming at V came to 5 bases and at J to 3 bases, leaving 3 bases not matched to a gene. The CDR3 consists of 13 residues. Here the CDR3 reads CASSPGQDYGYTF. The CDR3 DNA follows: TGTGCCAGCAGTCCAGGACAGGACTATGGCTACACCTTC.

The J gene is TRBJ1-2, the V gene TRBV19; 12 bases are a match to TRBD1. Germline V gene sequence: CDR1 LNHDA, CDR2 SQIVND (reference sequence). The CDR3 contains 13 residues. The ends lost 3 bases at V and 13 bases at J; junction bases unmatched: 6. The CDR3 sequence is CASSISGTGGVTF. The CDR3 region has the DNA TGTGCCAGTAGTATCTCCGGGACAGGGGGCGTCACCTTC.

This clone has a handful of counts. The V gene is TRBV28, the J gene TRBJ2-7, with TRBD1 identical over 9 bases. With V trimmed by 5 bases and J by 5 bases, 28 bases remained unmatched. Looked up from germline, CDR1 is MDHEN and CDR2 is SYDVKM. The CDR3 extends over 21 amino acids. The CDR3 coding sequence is TGTGCCAGCAGTCAAACCGCGTCAAAACTACGCCGGGACAGGGTCCTCAACGAGCAGTACTTC. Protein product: CASSQTASKLRRDRVLNEQYF.

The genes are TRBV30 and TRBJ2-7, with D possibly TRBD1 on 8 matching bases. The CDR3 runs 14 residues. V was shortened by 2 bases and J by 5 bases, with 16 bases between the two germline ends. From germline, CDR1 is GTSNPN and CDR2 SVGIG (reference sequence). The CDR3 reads CAWSSGQGGHEQYF. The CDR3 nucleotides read TGTGCCTGGAGTTCCGGACAGGGAGGGCACGAGCAGTACTTC.

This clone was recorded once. CDR3 protein: CASSLDPTGEKLFF. CDR3 DNA: TGTGCCAGCAGCTTGGATCCTACGGGGGAAAAACTGTTTTTT. The genes are TRBV7-2 and TRBJ1-4; D unclear. Deletions cut 3 bases from V and 8 bases from J, with 13 bases between. This CDR3 is built from 14 residues. CDR1 is SGHTA, CDR2 FQGNSA, per germline.

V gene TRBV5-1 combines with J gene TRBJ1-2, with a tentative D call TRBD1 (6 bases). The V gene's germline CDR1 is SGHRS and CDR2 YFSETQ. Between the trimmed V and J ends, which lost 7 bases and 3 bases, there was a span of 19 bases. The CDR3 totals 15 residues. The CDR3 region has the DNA TGCGCCAGCTATTCAGGGCGGGGGGCCGACTATGGCTACACCTTC. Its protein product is CASYSGRGADYGYTF.

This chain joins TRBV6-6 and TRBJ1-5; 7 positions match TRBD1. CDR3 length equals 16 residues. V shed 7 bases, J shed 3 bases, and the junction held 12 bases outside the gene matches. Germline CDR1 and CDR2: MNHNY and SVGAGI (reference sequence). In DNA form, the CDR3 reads TGTGCCAGCAACACGGGGGCAGGGGGGAACAATCAGCCCCAGCATTTT. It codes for CASNTGAGGNNQPQHF.

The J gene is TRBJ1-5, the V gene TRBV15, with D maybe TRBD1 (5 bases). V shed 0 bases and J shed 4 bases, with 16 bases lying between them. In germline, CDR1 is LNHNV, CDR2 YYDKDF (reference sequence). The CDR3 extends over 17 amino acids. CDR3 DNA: TGTGCCACCAGCAGAGATTTCAGGGTGTCGCGAAATCAGCCCCAGCATTTT. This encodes CATSRDFRVSRNQPQHF.

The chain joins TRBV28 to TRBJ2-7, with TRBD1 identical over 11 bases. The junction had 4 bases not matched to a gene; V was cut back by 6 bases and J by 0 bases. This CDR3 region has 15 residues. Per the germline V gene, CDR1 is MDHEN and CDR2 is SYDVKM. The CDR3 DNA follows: TGTGCCAGCAGGGGGGGGACAGGGGGCTCCTACGAGCAGTACTTC. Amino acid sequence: CASRGGTGGSYEQYF.

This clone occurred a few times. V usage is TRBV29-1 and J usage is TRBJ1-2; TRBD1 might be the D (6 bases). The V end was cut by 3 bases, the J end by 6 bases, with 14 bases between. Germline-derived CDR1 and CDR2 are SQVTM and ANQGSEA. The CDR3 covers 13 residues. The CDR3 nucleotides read TGCAGCGTTGAGCCGGGGGGGCGTGATGGCTACACCTTC. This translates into CSVEPGGRDGYTF.

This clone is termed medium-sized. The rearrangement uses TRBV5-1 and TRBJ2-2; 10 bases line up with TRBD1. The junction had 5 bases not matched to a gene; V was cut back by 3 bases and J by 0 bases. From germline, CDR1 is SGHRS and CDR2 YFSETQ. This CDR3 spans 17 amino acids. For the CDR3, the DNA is TGCGCCAGCAGCTCGGGGACAGGGGTATCGAACACCGGGGAGCTGTTTTTT. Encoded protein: CASSSGTGVSNTGELFF.

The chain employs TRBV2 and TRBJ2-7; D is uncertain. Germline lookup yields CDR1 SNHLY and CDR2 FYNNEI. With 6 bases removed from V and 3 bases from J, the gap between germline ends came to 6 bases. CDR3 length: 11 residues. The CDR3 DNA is TGTGCCAGCAGCGCCGGCTACGAGCAGTACTTC. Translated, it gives CASSAGYEQYF.

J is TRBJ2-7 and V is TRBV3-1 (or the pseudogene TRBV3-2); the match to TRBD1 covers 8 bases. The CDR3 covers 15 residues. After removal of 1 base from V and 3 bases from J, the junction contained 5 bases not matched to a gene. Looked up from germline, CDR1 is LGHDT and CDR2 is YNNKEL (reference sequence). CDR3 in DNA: TGTGCCAGCAGCCAAGGAACAGGGGGATACTACGAGCAGTACTTC. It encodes CASSQGTGGYYEQYF.

In DNA, the CDR3 is TGTGCCAGCAGCGTAGATACATTTCCCTACGAGCAGTACTTC. It translates to CASSVDTFPYEQYF. This chain uses TRBV9 with TRBJ2-7; D is undetermined. V lost 0 bases, J lost 2 bases, and 9 bases lay in between. Looked up from germline, CDR1 is SGDLS and CDR2 is YYNGEE. The CDR3 is 14 residues long.

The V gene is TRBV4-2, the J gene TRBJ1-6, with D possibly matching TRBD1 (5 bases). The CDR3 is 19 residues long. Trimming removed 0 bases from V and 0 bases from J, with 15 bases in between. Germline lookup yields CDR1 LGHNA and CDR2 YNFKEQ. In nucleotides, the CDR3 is TGTGCCAGCAGCCAAGATGGGGCGGGGACCGTCTCCTATAATTCACCCCTCCACTTT. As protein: CASSQDGAGTVSYNSPLHF.

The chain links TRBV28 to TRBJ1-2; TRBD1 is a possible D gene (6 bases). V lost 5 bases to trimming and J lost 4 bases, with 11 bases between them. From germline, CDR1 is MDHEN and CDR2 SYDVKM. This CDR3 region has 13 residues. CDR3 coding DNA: TGTGCCAGCAGTGTCGACAGGTCCTATGGCTACACCTTC. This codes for CASSVDRSYGYTF.

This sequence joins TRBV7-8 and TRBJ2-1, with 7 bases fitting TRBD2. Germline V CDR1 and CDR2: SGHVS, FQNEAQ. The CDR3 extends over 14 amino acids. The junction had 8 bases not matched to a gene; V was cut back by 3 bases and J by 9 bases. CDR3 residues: CASSFLGRGSEQFF. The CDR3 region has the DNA TGTGCCAGCAGCTTCTTGGGGCGGGGGAGTGAGCAGTTCTTC.

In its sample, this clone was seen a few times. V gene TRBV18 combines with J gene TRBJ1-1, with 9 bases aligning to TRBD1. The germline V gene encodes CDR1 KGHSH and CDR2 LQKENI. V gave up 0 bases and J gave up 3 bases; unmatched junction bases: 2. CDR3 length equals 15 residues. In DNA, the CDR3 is TGTGCCAGCTCACCACCGACAGGGGGGGACACTGAAGCTTTCTTT. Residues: CASSPPTGGDTEAFF.

CDR3 amino acids: CARPLRGPGWGNEQFF. In DNA, the CDR3 is TGTGCCAGACCTCTTCGAGGTCCAGGGTGGGGCAATGAGCAGTTCTTC. V gene TRBV14 combines with J gene TRBJ2-1; weak D call: TRBD1 (5 bases). Germline lookup yields CDR1 SGHDN and CDR2 FVKESK. The CDR3 is 16 residues long. The V gene lost 9 bases and the J gene lost 6 bases, with 24 bases spanning the gap. Full variable domain (remainder filled in from reference TRBV14 and TRBJ2-1): EAGVTQFPSHSVIEKGQTVTLRCDPISGHDNLYWYRRVMGKEIKFLLHFVKESKQDESGMPNNRFLAERTGGTYSTLKVQPAELEDSGVYFCARPLRGPGWGNEQFFGPGTRLTVL.

DNA of the CDR3: TGTGCCATCAGTTCAGGGGGCGTGGACACAGATACGCAGTATTTT. Its translation is CAISSGGVDTDTQYF. The rearrangement links TRBV10-3 to TRBJ2-3; 8 positions agree with TRBD1. Germline assignment: CDR1 ENHRY and CDR2 SYGVKD. There are 15 residues in the CDR3. V dropped 5 bases and J dropped 2; count of bases not matched to a gene: 6.

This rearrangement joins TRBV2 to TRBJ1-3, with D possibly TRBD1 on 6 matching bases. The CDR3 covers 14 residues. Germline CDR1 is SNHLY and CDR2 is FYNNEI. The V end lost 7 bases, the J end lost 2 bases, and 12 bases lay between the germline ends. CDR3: CASTTGITGNTIYF. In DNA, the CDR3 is TGTGCCAGCACCACAGGGATAACTGGAAACACCATATATTTT.

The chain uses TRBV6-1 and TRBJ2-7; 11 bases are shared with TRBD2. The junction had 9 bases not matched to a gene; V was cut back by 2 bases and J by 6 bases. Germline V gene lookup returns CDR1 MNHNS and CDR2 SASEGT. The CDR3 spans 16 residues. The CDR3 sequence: CASSEIAGGLSSEQYF. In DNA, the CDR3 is TGTGCCAGCAGTGAAATAGCGGGGGGGCTGTCTTCCGAGCAGTACTTC.

The CDR3 here is CASRTGLAGPNEQFF. CDR3 nucleotides: TGTGCCAGCAGAACGGGACTAGCGGGACCCAATGAGCAGTTCTTC. The V and J genes are TRBV28 and TRBJ2-1, with 13 bases matching TRBD2. V shed 6 bases, J shed 6 bases, and the junction held 5 bases outside the gene matches. The CDR3 length is 15 residues. Germline assignment: CDR1 MDHEN and CDR2 SYDVKM.

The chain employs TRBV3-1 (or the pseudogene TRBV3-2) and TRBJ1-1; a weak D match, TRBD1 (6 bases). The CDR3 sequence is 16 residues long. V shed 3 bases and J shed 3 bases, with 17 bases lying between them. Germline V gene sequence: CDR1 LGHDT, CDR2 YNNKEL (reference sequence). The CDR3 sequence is CASSQGGASRDTEAFF. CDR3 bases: TGTGCCAGCAGCCAGGGGGGGGCATCGAGGGACACTGAAGCTTTCTTT.

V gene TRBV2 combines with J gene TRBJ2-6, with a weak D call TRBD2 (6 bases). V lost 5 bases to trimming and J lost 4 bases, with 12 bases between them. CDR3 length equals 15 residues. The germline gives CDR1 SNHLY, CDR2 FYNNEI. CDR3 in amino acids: CASSMGGTGANVLTF. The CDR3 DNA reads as TGTGCCAGCAGTATGGGGGGAACGGGGGCCAACGTCCTGACTTTC.

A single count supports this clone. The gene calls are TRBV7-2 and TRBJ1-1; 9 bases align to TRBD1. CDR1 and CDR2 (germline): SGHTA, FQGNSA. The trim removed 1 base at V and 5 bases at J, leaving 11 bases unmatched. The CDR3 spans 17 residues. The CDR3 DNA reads TGTGCCAGCAGCTTAGGAGTCGGGGGACAGGGCTTAACTGAAGCTTTCTTT. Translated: CASSLGVGGQGLTEAFF.

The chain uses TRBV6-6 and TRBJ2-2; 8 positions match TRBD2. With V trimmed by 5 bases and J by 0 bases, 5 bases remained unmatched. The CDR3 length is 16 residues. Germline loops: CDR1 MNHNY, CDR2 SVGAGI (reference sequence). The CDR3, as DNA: TGTGCCAGCAGTCCATACGGGGGGGCGAACACCGGGGAGCTGTTTTTT. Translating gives CASSPYGGANTGELFF.

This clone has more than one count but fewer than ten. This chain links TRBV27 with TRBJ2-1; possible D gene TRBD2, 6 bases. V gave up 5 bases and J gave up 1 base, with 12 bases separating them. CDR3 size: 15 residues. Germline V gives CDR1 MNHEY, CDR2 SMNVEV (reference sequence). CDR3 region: CASSRDSGSYNEQFF. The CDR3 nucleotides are TGTGCCAGCAGTCGGGACTCAGGGTCCTACAATGAGCAGTTCTTC.